The 30 T cell receptor beta chains presented below share a single source sample, sequenced in a study of cytomegalovirus exposure and HLA in healthy donors. Vbeta (60) and Jbeta (13) primers were used in the PCR. The repertoire was sequenced with immunoSEQ multiplex PCR; TCRdb's copy has only in-frame clones and lacks some. The sample has about 160,000 clones, about 80% seen once. The sample was PBMCs. The receptors stem from a woman aged 45-59 years in good health and CMV-seropositive.

The chain carries TRBV28 and TRBJ1-1, with D maybe TRBD1 (6 bases). The CDR3 extends over 16 amino acids. Trimming removed 0 bases from V and 0 bases from J, with 11 bases in between. The germline gives CDR1 MDHEN, CDR2 SYDVKM. The CDR3 DNA reads as TGTGCCAGCAGTTTATGGGACAGCCACATGAACACTGAAGCTTTCTTT. It is translated as CASSLWDSHMNTEAFF. The variable domain in full, with the rest retrieved from reference TRBV28 and TRBJ1-1, is DVKVTQSSRYLVKRTGEKVFLECVQDMDHENMFWYRQDPGLGLRLIYFSYDVKMKEKGDIPEGYSVSREKKERFSLILESASTNQTSMYLCASSLWDSHMNTEAFFGQGTRLTVV.

V is TRBV2 and J is TRBJ1-2, with a tentative D call TRBD1 (5 bases). V was cut by 6 bases and J by 4 bases, with 9 bases left in between. The length of the CDR3 is 12 residues. Germline-derived CDR1 and CDR2 are SNHLY and FYNNEI. This chain's CDR3 is CASRDNAYGYTF. The CDR3 coding sequence is TGTGCCAGCAGGGACAACGCCTATGGCTACACCTTC. Together with reference TRBV2 and TRBJ1-2, the CDR3 gives the full variable domain: EPEVTQTPSHQVTQMGQEVILRCVPISNHLYFYWYRQILGQKVEFLVSFYNNEISEKSEIFDDQFSVERPDGSNFTLKIRSTKLEDSAMYFCASRDNAYGYTFGSGTRLTVV.

V and J are TRBV5-6 and TRBJ2-7; 13 nucleotides align to TRBD2. V shed 4 bases, J shed 3 bases, and the junction held 4 bases outside the gene matches. Germline CDR1 is SGHDT and CDR2 is YYEEEE. This CDR3 region has 15 residues. As DNA, the CDR3 is TGTGCCAGCAGCGAGAGGACTAGCGGGAGCTACGAGCAGTACTTC. It translates to CASSERTSGSYEQYF.

This clone was detected once. The V gene is TRBV6-1, the J gene TRBJ1-1; D gene ambiguous. The CDR3 runs 14 residues. Between the trimmed V and J ends, which lost 2 bases and 1 base, there was a span of 8 bases. Germline V lookup: CDR1 MNHNS, CDR2 SASEGT. In nucleotides, the CDR3 is TGTGCCAGCAGTGAAAAGGGAGGGAACACTGAAGCTTTCTTT. It is translated as CASSEKGGNTEAFF.

This rearrangement joins TRBV27 to TRBJ1-4; possible D gene TRBD1, 5 bases. The germline V and J ends were trimmed by 4 bases and 10 bases, with 13 bases remaining between them. This CDR3 region has 13 residues. Germline loops: CDR1 MNHEY, CDR2 SMNVEV (reference sequence). The CDR3 loop reads CASSSPTGGKLFF. CDR3 in DNA: TGTGCCAGCAGTTCCCCGACGGGGGGAAAACTGTTTTTT.

This clone was seen just once. The genes are TRBV23-1 and TRBJ1-2, with TRBD1 identical over 7 bases. TRBV23-1 is flagged as an ORF with uncertain function. CDR3 size: 13 residues. Trimming at V came to 8 bases and at J to 4 bases, leaving 7 bases not matched to a gene. CDR3 DNA sequence: TGCGCCAGCTATCGCCGGGACAGCTATGGCTACACCTTC. Translation: CASYRRDSYGYTF.

V and J are TRBV7-2 and TRBJ2-7, with 9 bases lining up with TRBD2. The germline gives CDR1 SGHTA, CDR2 FQGNSA. The length of the CDR3 is 16 residues. V shed 0 bases, J shed 0 bases, and the junction held 3 bases outside the gene matches. DNA of the CDR3: TGTGCCAGCAGCTTAGCTGGGCGGGGGGGCTCCTACGAGCAGTACTTC. It codes for CASSLAGRGGSYEQYF.

The genes are TRBV9 and TRBJ1-2; weak D call: TRBD1 (5 bases). CDR1 is SGDLS, CDR2 YYNGEE, per germline. The V gene lost 0 bases and the J gene lost 5 bases, with 14 bases spanning the gap. This CDR3 contains 15 residues. The CDR3 coding sequence is TGTGCCAGCAGCGTAGAGGAGGGGTTGGGGTATGGCTACACCTTC. This encodes CASSVEEGLGYGYTF.

This chain links TRBV6-1 with TRBJ1-6, with TRBD1 identical over 9 bases. The germline CDR1 and CDR2 sequences are MNHNS and SASEGT. V was pared by 6 bases and J by 8 bases, with 8 bases of the junction left unmatched. The CDR3 extends over 15 amino acids. CDR3: CASREGQGGYSPLHF. The CDR3 DNA sequence: TGTGCCAGCAGGGAGGGACAGGGTGGGTATTCACCCCTCCACTTT.

This rearrangement joins TRBV9 to TRBJ1-1; 8 nucleotides match TRBD1. V shed 2 bases, J shed 4 bases, and the junction held 4 bases outside the gene matches. This CDR3 has 14 residues. Germline V CDR1 and CDR2: SGDLS, YYNGEE. The DNA of the CDR3 is TGTGCCAGCAGCGTGGTACAGGGGGTCACTGAAGCTTTCTTT. Its protein is CASSVVQGVTEAFF.

The gene calls are TRBV7-2 and TRBJ2-3, with a weak D call TRBD2 (5 bases). The CDR3 spans 14 residues. The germline V gene has CDR1 SGHTA and CDR2 FQGNSA. The V gene lost 2 bases and the J gene lost 0 bases, with 6 bases spanning the gap. The CDR3 DNA is TGTGCCAGCAGCTTAACTAGGAGCACAGATACGCAGTATTTT. Protein sequence: CASSLTRSTDTQYF. The full variable domain, with the rest looked up from reference TRBV7-2 and TRBJ2-3, is GAGVSQSPSNKVTEKGKDVELRCDPISGHTALYWYRQSLGQGLEFLIYFQGNSAPDKSGLPSDRFSAERTGGSVSTLTIQRTQQEDSAVYLCASSLTRSTDTQYFGPGTRLTVL.

The chain couples TRBV6-1 to TRBJ2-4; D possibly corresponds to TRBD1 (6 bases). CDR1 and CDR2 (germline): MNHNS, SASEGT. Trimming left V 0 bases short and J 4 bases short, with 13 bases between. CDR3 length equals 16 residues. The CDR3 nucleotides are TGTGCCAGCAGTGAAGCGGCAGGGACAATTAAAAACATTCAGTACTTC. Amino acid sequence: CASSEAAGTIKNIQYF.

J is TRBJ1-1 and V is TRBV7-9; tentative D call: TRBD1 (6 bases). Germline V lookup: CDR1 SEHNR, CDR2 FQNEAQ (reference sequence). The CDR3 covers 15 residues. V lost 2 bases and J 8 bases, leaving 18 bases between the germline ends. CDR3 nucleotides: TGTGCCAGCAGCTTAATTCAGGGGCAGGTCGGGGAAGCTTTCTTT. It is translated as CASSLIQGQVGEAFF.

This chain links TRBV29-1 with TRBJ1-2, with 7 bases that match TRBD1. V lost 6 bases to trimming and J lost 10 bases; unmatched junction nucleotides: 11. The CDR3 has 12 residues. Germline V lookup: CDR1 SQVTM, CDR2 ANQGSEA. The CDR3: CSVAYRGAYYTF. The CDR3 DNA sequence: TGCAGCGTCGCCTACAGGGGCGCTTACTACACCTTC.

The J gene is TRBJ2-5, the V gene TRBV7-9; D ambiguous. V lost 1 base and J 2 bases, leaving 8 bases between the germline ends. From germline, CDR1 is SEHNR and CDR2 FQNEAQ (reference sequence). The length of the CDR3 is 14 residues. DNA of the CDR3: TGTGCCAGCAGCTTAGTGTCAGTTCAAGAGACCCAGTACTTC. As protein: CASSLVSVQETQYF.

V gene TRBV18 combines with J gene TRBJ1-4, with a possible D match to TRBD1 (5 bases). This CDR3 has 17 amino acids. Between the trimmed V and J ends, which lost 2 bases and 0 bases, there was a span of 13 bases. CDR1 and CDR2 from the germline V gene are KGHSH and LQKENI. CDR3 sequence (DNA): TGTGCCAGCTCACCAAGGAACAGGATTGCAACTAATGAAAAACTGTTTTTT. It encodes CASSPRNRIATNEKLFF.

V usage is TRBV5-4 and J usage is TRBJ2-7; D possibly corresponds to TRBD1 (6 bases). CDR3 length: 14 residues. Between the trimmed V and J ends, which lost 3 bases and 3 bases, there was a span of 13 bases. The germline CDR1 and CDR2 sequences are SGHNT and YYREEE (reference sequence). CDR3 region: CASSSDGGDYEQYF. As DNA, the CDR3 is TGTGCCAGCAGCTCTGATGGGGGCGACTACGAGCAGTACTTC.

The rearrangement links TRBV10-2 to TRBJ2-1; TRBD1 agrees at 8 bases. The CDR3 has 15 residues. Germline trimming cut 7 bases from V and 9 bases from J; bases unmatched to any gene: 14. Germline CDR1 and CDR2: WSHSY and SAAADI. The CDR3 here is CASNLGGQGLGEQFF. The DNA of the CDR3 is TGCGCCAGCAACCTGGGAGGACAGGGCCTAGGTGAGCAGTTCTTC.

The chain couples TRBV5-5 to TRBJ2-7, with 10 bases identical to TRBD2. The trim removed 4 bases at V and 3 bases at J, leaving 10 bases unmatched. The germline V gene encodes CDR1 SGHKS and CDR2 YYEKEE (reference sequence). CDR3 length equals 16 residues. CDR3 coding DNA: TGTGCCAGCAGCGCTGGACTAGCGGAGACGGGCTACGAGCAGTACTTC. Translation gives CASSAGLAETGYEQYF.

This chain joins TRBV28 and TRBJ1-6; D uncertain. This CDR3 is built from 17 residues. Looked up from germline, CDR1 is MDHEN and CDR2 is SYDVKM. V was cut by 1 base and J by 0 bases, with 10 bases left in between. The CDR3 loop reads CASSLFYGGSYNSPLHF. For the CDR3, the DNA is TGTGCCAGCAGTTTATTTTACGGCGGCTCCTATAATTCACCCCTCCACTTT. Complete variable domain (other parts from reference TRBV28 and TRBJ1-6): DVKVTQSSRYLVKRTGEKVFLECVQDMDHENMFWYRQDPGLGLRLIYFSYDVKMKEKGDIPEGYSVSREKKERFSLILESASTNQTSMYLCASSLFYGGSYNSPLHFGNGTRLTVT.

V gene TRBV11-2 combines with J gene TRBJ1-1; 10 bases line up with TRBD1. The CDR3 extends over 15 amino acids. Germline V gene data show CDR1 as SGHAT and CDR2 as FQNNGV. With V trimmed by 5 bases and J by 4 bases, 7 bases remained unmatched. As DNA, the CDR3 is TGTGCCAGCAGCCAACGTAGGACAGGGGGCACTGAAGCTTTCTTT. Its protein is CASSQRRTGGTEAFF.

The CDR3 sequence is CAISDPGTGARYEQYF. CDR3 sequence (DNA): TGTGCCATCAGTGATCCTGGGACAGGGGCTCGCTACGAGCAGTACTTC. V and J are TRBV10-3 and TRBJ2-7, with 10 bases that match TRBD1. V trimming: 3 bases; J trimming: 3 bases; junction bases outside the gene matches: 8. The CDR3 is made up of 16 amino acids. From germline, CDR1 is ENHRY and CDR2 SYGVKD.

The chain recombines TRBV5-6 with TRBJ2-3, with 7 positions matching TRBD1. CDR3 size: 13 residues. V trimming: 4 bases; J trimming: 4 bases; junction bases outside the gene matches: 3. The V gene's germline CDR1 is SGHDT and CDR2 YYEEEE. The CDR3 DNA sequence: TGTGCCAGCAGCCTGGGACAGTCAGATACGCAGTATTTT. Translating gives CASSLGQSDTQYF. Drawing the rest from reference TRBV5-6 and TRBJ2-3, the complete variable domain is DAGVTQSPTHLIKTRGQQVTLRCSPKSGHDTVSWYQQALGQGPQFIFQYYEEEERQRGNFPDRFSGHQFPNYSSELNVNALLLGDSALYLCASSLGQSDTQYFGPGTRLTVL.

This clone was observed a single time. The chain recombines TRBV7-2 with TRBJ2-7, with D hard to call. Trimming removed 2 bases at V and 0 bases at J, with 8 bases between. The CDR3 consists of 14 residues. From germline, CDR1 is SGHTA and CDR2 FQGNSA. The CDR3 sequence is CASSLSGLSYEQYF. CDR3 bases: TGTGCCAGCAGCTTATCGGGTCTCTCCTACGAGCAGTACTTC.

CDR3 loop: CASSSRLSGEQYF. In DNA form, the CDR3 reads TGTGCCAGCAGCTCTCGCCTGTCGGGAGAGCAGTACTTC. The chain uses TRBV7-8 and TRBJ2-7; TRBD2 is a possible D gene (5 bases). The length of the CDR3 is 13 residues. With 4 bases removed from V and 7 bases from J, the gap between germline ends came to 14 bases. Germline V lookup: CDR1 SGHVS, CDR2 FQNEAQ.

This rearrangement joins TRBV28 to TRBJ1-4; D gene ambiguous. The CDR3 contains 15 residues. V was shortened by 5 bases and J by 1 base, with 11 bases between the two germline ends. Germline lookup yields CDR1 MDHEN and CDR2 SYDVKM. The CDR3 bases are TGTGCCAGCAGTCTACACACAGAAACTAATGAAAAACTGTTTTTT. Translating it yields CASSLHTETNEKLFF.

J is TRBJ2-3 and V is TRBV9, with unresolved D. Trimming stripped 0 bases from V and 2 bases from J, with 7 bases between. The CDR3 is 14 amino acids. CDR1 and CDR2 from the germline V gene are SGDLS and YYNGEE. CDR3 amino acids: CASSVAPNTDTQYF. Here the CDR3 DNA reads TGTGCCAGCAGCGTAGCTCCTAACACAGATACGCAGTATTTT.

The V and J genes are TRBV10-1 and TRBJ2-3; no clear D. The germline V gene has CDR1 WNHNN and CDR2 SYGVQD (reference sequence). V lost 2 bases and J lost 1, with 10 bases in between. CDR3 size: 15 residues. CDR3 sequence reads: CASSESTDRTDTQYF. The CDR3 region has the DNA TGCGCCAGCAGTGAGAGCACAGACCGCACAGATACGCAGTATTTT.

The chain carries TRBV7-2 and TRBJ1-3, with TRBD1 identical over 9 bases. The CDR3 consists of 16 residues. Per the germline V gene, CDR1 is SGHTA and CDR2 is FQGNSA. V lost 3 bases, J lost 2 bases, and 5 bases stayed unmatched. CDR3 coding DNA: TGTGCCAGCAGCTTGACAGGGGGAAGTACTGGAAACACCATATATTTT. It is translated as CASSLTGGSTGNTIYF. The full variable domain, with the rest looked up from reference TRBV7-2 and TRBJ1-3, is GAGVSQSPSNKVTEKGKDVELRCDPISGHTALYWYRQSLGQGLEFLIYFQGNSAPDKSGLPSDRFSAERTGGSVSTLTIQRTQQEDSAVYLCASSLTGGSTGNTIYFGEGSWLTVV.

The chain has TRBV25-1 and TRBJ2-7; 10 bases align to TRBD2. The length of the CDR3 is 15 residues. The junction had 9 bases not matched to a gene; V was cut back by 3 bases and J by 7 bases. Germline CDR1 MGHDK, CDR2 SYGVNS. The CDR3 nucleotides read TGTGCCAGCAGTGAGTTCCTAGCGGGAGAGTATGAGCAGTACTTC. Encoded protein: CASSEFLAGEYEQYF.